The present TCR beta chain was sequenced within a study of OX40 agonist ivuxolimab in advanced cancers. Sequencing used immunoSEQ multiplex PCR; TCRdb keeps in-frame clones, though not all of them. This table holds around 35,000 clones, approximately 81% found once. Trimming left V 2 bases short and J 0 bases short, with 11 bases between. The CDR3 extends over 16 amino acids. Germline V gives CDR1 SGHKS, CDR2 YYEKEE (reference sequence). General observations from the study: There was clonal expansion of CD4+ and CD8+ blood T cells by week 6 at 0.1 to 3.0 mg/kg.

Details on this clone: What it binds is unknown.

The clonotype originates from an adult with an advanced solid tumor such as melanoma, head and neck, liver or kidney cancer. The V call is TRBV5-5, the J call TRBJ1-4, with D possibly matching TRBD1 (5 bases). The sample here was CD4+ or CD8+ T cells sorted from blood, taken in a trial of the OX40 agonist ivuxolimab. The CDR3 bases are TGTGCCAGCAGCTTAATGTCGGGGGCAACTAATGAAAAACTGTTTTTT. Encoded protein: CASSLMSGATNEKLFF.